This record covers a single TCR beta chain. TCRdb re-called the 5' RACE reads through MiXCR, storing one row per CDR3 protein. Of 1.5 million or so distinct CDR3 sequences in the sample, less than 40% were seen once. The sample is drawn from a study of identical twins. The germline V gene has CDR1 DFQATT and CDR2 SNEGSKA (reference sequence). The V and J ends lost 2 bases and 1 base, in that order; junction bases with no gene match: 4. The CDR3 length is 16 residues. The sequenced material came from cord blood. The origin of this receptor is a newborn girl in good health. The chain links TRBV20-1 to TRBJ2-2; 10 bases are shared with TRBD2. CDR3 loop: CSARSRTSGNTGELFF. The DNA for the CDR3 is TGCAGTGCTAGATCCCGGACTAGCGGGAACACCGGGGAGCTGTTTTTT.